These T cell receptor beta chains were read from a single sample in a study of memory CD4+ T cells and cytomegalovirus serostatus. Generated by immunoSEQ multiplex PCR, the TCRdb table keeps only in-frame clones and is missing some. The table shows about 92,000 clones, with 80% occurring only once. Material for sequencing was memory CD4+ T cells from blood. The source is an adult in good health and CMV-seropositive. Both conserved end residues are part of each CDR3. A D gene is named only where the DNA matches it firmly. The size entry is marked missing in some rows and otherwise reads once, few, many or a size class.

j_call | v_call | d_call | clone_size | cdr3_nt | cdr3_aa
TRBJ2-2 | TRBV27 | - | - | TGTGCCAGCAGCGAGACAGGACATACGAACACCGGGGAGCTGTTTTTT | CASSETGHTNTGELFF
TRBJ1-1 | TRBV7-2 | - | - | TGTGCCAGTTCGGGTCAGTCGAACACTGAAGCTTTCTTT | CASSGQSNTEAFF
TRBJ2-7 | TRBV9 | TRBD1 | few | TGTGCCAGCAGCCCTGGGGGGACAGGTGCCTACGAGCAGTACTTC | CASSPGGTGAYEQYF
TRBJ1-1 | TRBV29-1 | TRBD1 | few | TGCAGCGTTTCCCACGGGACAGCTGAAGCTTTCTTT | CSVSHGTAEAFF
TRBJ2-3 | TRBV19 | - | - | TGTGCCTCAAGACTAGGGGGCACAGATACGCAGTATTTT | CASRLGGTDTQYF
TRBJ2-7 | TRBV5-1 | - | - | TGCGCCAGCAGCCCGGCCACAGGGCCCGAGCAGTACTTC | CASSPATGPEQYF
TRBJ2-1 | TRBV4-1 | - | - | TGCGCCAGCAGCCAAGGGGGGAGACTGGGGCAGTTCTTC | CASSQGGRLGQFF
TRBJ2-1 | TRBV6-5 | TRBD2 | - | TGTGCCAGCAGTTCTGCGACTAGCGGGAGGATGGGTGAGCAGTTCTTC | CASSSATSGRMGEQFF
TRBJ1-2 | TRBV2 | - | - | TGTGCCAGCACCGGAGACAGCCGCTATGGCTACACCTTC | CASTGDSRYGYTF
TRBJ1-4 | TRBV7-9 | - | few | TGTGCCAGCAGCTTCTCTTCCGTGGGCAACGCTAATGAAAAACTGTTTTTT | CASSFSSVGNANEKLFF
TRBJ2-1 | TRBV4-1 | TRBD2 | - | TGCGCCAGCAGCCAAGTGGCTAGCGGGAGCTACAATGAGCAGTTCTTC | CASSQVASGSYNEQFF
TRBJ2-7 | TRBV28 | TRBD1 | - | TGTGCCAGCAGTTTATACACCGGGACAGGGTGGGACGAGCAGTACTTC | CASSLYTGTGWDEQYF
TRBJ1-1 | TRBV4-2 | - | - | TGTGCCAGCAGTAAAGAAGACGGGAACACTGAAGCTTTCTTT | CASSKEDGNTEAFF
TRBJ2-1 | TRBV28 | TRBD1 | - | TGTGCCACCCGACAGGGCCAATCGGTCAATGAGCAGTTCTTC | CATRQGQSVNEQFF
TRBJ2-7 | TRBV6-1 | TRBD1 | - | TGTGCCAGCAGTACGGGACAGATGAGCTCCTACGAGCAGTACTTC | CASSTGQMSSYEQYF
TRBJ1-2 | TRBV28 | TRBD1 | - | TGTGCCAGCAGGGTGGGACAGGAGGATGGCTACACCTTC | CASRVGQEDGYTF
TRBJ2-5 | TRBV2 | - | few | TGTGCCAGCATTTTGAGGGAGACCCAGTACTTC | CASILRETQYF
TRBJ1-3 | TRBV9 | - | - | TGTGCCAGCAGCCGCGAAGACTCTGGAAACACCATATATTTT | CASSREDSGNTIYF
TRBJ1-5 | TRBV5-5 | - | few | TGTGCCAGCAGCTTCGACAGCAATCAGCCCCAGCATTTT | CASSFDSNQPQHF
TRBJ2-1 | TRBV9 | TRBD2 | - | TGTGCCAGCAGCCCCCCTGGCGGGAGATGGAATGAGCAGTTCTTC | CASSPPGGRWNEQFF
TRBJ1-1 | TRBV29-1 | - | - | TGCAGCGCCCATATTTGGGGTGCGGGGTTAACTGAAGCTTTCTTT | CSAHIWGAGLTEAFF
TRBJ1-2 | TRBV6-1 | - | - | TGTGCCAGCAACCGGGGGGGGGATGGCTACACCTTC | CASNRGGDGYTF
TRBJ2-7 | TRBV6-5 | TRBD2 | - | TGTGCCAGCAGTTACTCGTGGCGGGAGACGTACGAGCAGTACTTC | CASSYSWRETYEQYF
TRBJ2-5 | TRBV11-3 | - | - | TGTGCCAGCAGCTTTTTGGGGCAAACAGGAGCCCAAGAGACCCAGTACTTC | CASSFLGQTGAQETQYF
TRBJ1-1 | TRBV6-5 | - | - | TGTGCCAGCAGTTACGGGGGGTTAAACACTGAAGCTTTCTTT | CASSYGGLNTEAFF
TRBJ1-2 | TRBV2 | TRBD1 | - | TGTGCCAGCAGTCCGGGACAGGGCTATGGCTACACCTTC | CASSPGQGYGYTF
TRBJ2-7 | TRBV7-2 | - | - | TGTGCCAGCAGCTTAGCGGGGGCAGCATACTCTAACGAGCAGTACTTC | CASSLAGAAYSNEQYF
TRBJ1-3 | TRBV18 | - | few | TGTGCCAGCTCACCCAGTAGCAACAGGGACTCTGGAAACACCATATATTTT | CASSPSSNRDSGNTIYF
TRBJ1-5 | TRBV2 | TRBD1 | - | TGTGCCAGCGGACCCGGGACAGGGGTTATCAATCAGCCCCAGCATTTT | CASGPGTGVINQPQHF
TRBJ1-2 | TRBV7-8 | - | - | TGTGCCAGCAGCCGGACCAGGGACTATGGCTACACCTTC | CASSRTRDYGYTF
TRBJ1-1 | TRBV28 | TRBD1 | - | TGTGCCAGCAGTTTGAGGACAGGGATGATGAACACTGAAGCTTTCTTT | CASSLRTGMMNTEAFF
TRBJ1-5 | TRBV19 | TRBD1 | - | TGTGCCAGTAGTATAGTGACAGGGCGAGGGGATCAGCCCCAGCATTTT | CASSIVTGRGDQPQHF
TRBJ2-5 | TRBV10-2 | TRBD2 | - | TGCGCCACCACGGGACTAGCGGGAGGGGAGACCCAGTACTTC | CATTGLAGGETQYF
TRBJ2-7 | TRBV19 | - | - | TGTGCCAGTAGTCTCCTCTTCGCTCTGGTGGGGGAGCAGTACTTC | CASSLLFALVGEQYF
TRBJ1-2 | TRBV30 | TRBD1 | - | TGTGCCTGGAGTGTACTGAGGACAGGGGGCTATGGCTACACCTTC | CAWSVLRTGGYGYTF
TRBJ2-3 | TRBV7-6 | - | - | TGTGCCAGCAGCCCCAGGGGCGGGTGGGATACGCAGTATTTT | CASSPRGGWDTQYF
TRBJ1-3 | TRBV7-2 | TRBD1 | once | TGTGCCAGCAGCTTAGGAGGGGGCGGAAACACCATATATTTT | CASSLGGGGNTIYF
TRBJ2-3 | TRBV29-1 | - | - | TGCAGCGTCGTCCCCCCCACAGATACGCAGTATTTT | CSVVPPTDTQYF
TRBJ2-2 | TRBV19 | - | - | TGTGCCACTAAACCGGGAACAGGGAACACCGGGGAGCTGTTTTTT | CATKPGTGNTGELFF
TRBJ2-5 | TRBV19 | - | - | TGTGCCAGTAGTGAGGGACATGTGGAGACCCAGTACTTC | CASSEGHVETQYF
TRBJ2-3 | TRBV6-5 | TRBD2 | - | TGTGCCAGCAGGTGGGGACTAGCGGCTACAGATACGCAGTATTTT | CASRWGLAATDTQYF